The 20 T cell receptor beta chains listed next were all sequenced from one sample in a study of cytomegalovirus exposure and HLA in healthy donors. Researchers ran the PCR with 60 Vbeta and 13 Jbeta primers. Profiled with immunoSEQ multiplex PCR; TCRdb holds only in-frame clones, not every one. Of around 94,000 clones listed, 70% to 85% were seen once; the top ten hold roughly 2%. The sample taken for sequencing was PBMCs. The receptors were sampled from a man between 18 and 29 years old in good health and CMV-seronegative.

The chain couples TRBV25-1 to TRBJ2-3; TRBD2 might be the D (5 bases). The CDR3 contains 17 residues. The germline V gene encodes CDR1 MGHDK and CDR2 SYGVNS. V was trimmed by 1 base and J by 4 bases, leaving 18 bases between them. The CDR3 protein is CASSESTRGIGADTQYF. CDR3 nucleotides: TGTGCCAGCAGTGAATCGACCCGCGGCATCGGGGCAGATACGCAGTATTTT.

This chain joins TRBV18 and TRBJ1-5; D remains ambiguous. Germline V gives CDR1 KGHSH, CDR2 LQKENI. V lost 1 base to trimming and J lost 7 bases, with 8 bases between them. The length of the CDR3 is 13 residues. CDR3 coding DNA: TGTGCCAGCTCACCACTACGGGAACAGCCCCAGCATTTT. It encodes CASSPLREQPQHF.

V is TRBV14 and J is TRBJ1-2; no firm D call. CDR1 is SGHDN and CDR2 is FVKESK in the germline V gene. Trimming pared 4 bases from V and 4 bases from J, leaving 10 bases between. The length of the CDR3 is 13 residues. CDR3 bases: TGTGCCAGCAGCCCCGCAGTTCGCTATGGCTACACCTTC. Its protein is CASSPAVRYGYTF.

The chain carries TRBV9 and TRBJ2-7, with D perhaps matching TRBD2 (5 bases). V lost 0 bases and J 3 bases, leaving 13 bases between the germline ends. The CDR3 extends over 15 amino acids. Germline V gene lookup returns CDR1 SGDLS and CDR2 YYNGEE. The CDR3 loop reads CASSVEGGSIYEQYF. CDR3 bases: TGTGCCAGCAGCGTAGAAGGAGGCAGCATCTACGAGCAGTACTTC.

V and J are TRBV6-5 and TRBJ1-3, with D unclear. V lost 2 bases and J lost 4, with 6 bases in between. This CDR3 contains 13 residues. CDR1 is MNHEY, CDR2 SVGAGI, per germline. CDR3 amino acids: CASSYEGGNTIYF. The CDR3 coding sequence is TGTGCCAGCAGTTACGAGGGCGGAAACACCATATATTTT.

This clone was picked up one time. This sequence joins TRBV4-1 and TRBJ2-7, with 7 bases identical to TRBD1. Per germline, CDR1 MGHRA and CDR2 YSYEKL. The CDR3 totals 17 residues. J lost 4 bases, V lost 6 bases, and 18 bases had no gene match. The CDR3 loop reads CASSLGDSAWGFYEQYF. The CDR3 region has the DNA TGCGCCAGCAGTCTTGGGGACAGTGCGTGGGGCTTTTACGAGCAGTACTTC.

This rearrangement joins TRBV15 to TRBJ2-2, with a tentative D call TRBD1 (5 bases). V was cut by 8 bases and J by 7 bases, with 17 bases left in between. The CDR3 has 14 residues. Germline values: CDR1 LNHNV, CDR2 YYDKDF (reference sequence). The CDR3 DNA follows: TGTGCCACCTCACAAATTAGGGGTGGCGGGGAGCTGTTTTTT. Protein: CATSQIRGGGELFF.

The genes are TRBV6-1 and TRBJ2-4, with D tentatively TRBD1 (6 bases). The length of the CDR3 is 16 residues. Germline V lookup: CDR1 MNHNS, CDR2 SASEGT. Trimming removed 1 base at V and 1 base at J, with 11 bases between. The CDR3 nucleotides read TGTGCCAGCAGTGAAGGAGGTACAGGGGCCAAAAACATTCAGTACTTC. It is translated as CASSEGGTGAKNIQYF.

The chain has TRBV5-1 and TRBJ2-1, with D perhaps TRBD2 (5 bases). V lost 0 bases, J lost 9 bases, and 13 bases lay in between. This CDR3 has 14 residues. Germline CDR1 and CDR2: SGHRS and YFSETQ. The DNA of the CDR3 is TGCGCCAGCAGCTTGGCGAGGTGGGGAGCTGAGCAGTTCTTC. Residues: CASSLARWGAEQFF.

The chain joins TRBV23-1 to TRBJ1-1; no clear D gene. TRBV23-1 is recorded as an ORF, its role being uncertain. This CDR3 region has 13 residues. Deletions cut 3 bases from V and 1 base from J, with 6 bases between. CDR3 bases: TGCGCCAGCAGTCAGGGCTGGAACACTGAAGCTTTCTTT. It codes for CASSQGWNTEAFF.

The chain employs TRBV4-2 and TRBJ2-3; 9 bases are shared with TRBD2. The CDR3 is made up of 15 amino acids. The ends lost 4 bases at V and 4 bases at J; junction bases unmatched: 6. Germline V gene lookup returns CDR1 LGHNA and CDR2 YNFKEQ. CDR3 nucleotide sequence: TGTGCCAGCAGCCCAGGAGCGGGAGGCTCAGATACGCAGTATTTT. This codes for CASSPGAGGSDTQYF.

J is TRBJ1-6 and V is TRBV7-9; TRBD1 is a possible D gene (5 bases). Germline CDR1 reads SEHNR; CDR2 reads FQNEAQ (reference sequence). This CDR3 has 15 amino acids. V was shortened by 3 bases and J by 5 bases, with 11 bases between the two germline ends. CDR3 loop: CASSFNQGNNSPLHF. CDR3 DNA: TGTGCCAGCAGCTTCAATCAGGGAAATAATTCACCCCTCCACTTT.

The gene calls are TRBV9 and TRBJ2-1, with 7 nucleotides matching TRBD2. CDR3 size: 16 residues. CDR1 SGDLS and CDR2 YYNGEE come from the germline V gene. Unmatched junction bases numbered 7, after V lost 4 bases and J lost 0 bases. CDR3 protein: CASSPNPGGSYNEQFF. CDR3 bases: TGTGCCAGCAGCCCCAACCCGGGAGGCTCCTACAATGAGCAGTTCTTC. The variable domain in full, completed from reference TRBV9 and TRBJ2-1, reads DSGVTQTPKHLITATGQRVTLRCSPRSGDLSVYWYQQSLDQGLQFLIQYYNGEERAKGNILERFSAQQFPDLHSELNLSSLELGDSALYFCASSPNPGGSYNEQFFGPGTRLTVL.

The genes are TRBV11-3 and TRBJ2-1; 7 nucleotides agree with TRBD2. Germline-derived CDR1 and CDR2 are SGHNT and YENEEA. The CDR3 totals 14 residues. Unmatched junction bases numbered 6, after V lost 1 base and J lost 9 bases. Here the CDR3 reads CASSLGGSTGEQFF. As DNA, the CDR3 is TGTGCCAGCAGCTTAGGCGGGAGTACGGGTGAGCAGTTCTTC. The full variable domain, completed using reference TRBV11-3 and TRBJ2-1, is EAGVVQSPRYKIIEKKQPVAFWCNPISGHNTLYWYLQNLGQGPELLIRYENEEAVDDSQLPKDRFSAERLKGVDSTLKIQPAELGDSAVYLCASSLGGSTGEQFFGPGTRLTVL.

This clone was recorded only once. The gene calls are TRBV9 and TRBJ2-7; unclear D gene. Germline loops: CDR1 SGDLS, CDR2 YYNGEE. Deletions cut 0 bases from V and 5 bases from J, with 9 bases between. The CDR3 totals 13 residues. The CDR3 DNA follows: TGTGCCAGCAGCGTAGTGGAGTCCAACGAGCAGTACTTC. It codes for CASSVVESNEQYF.

The chain couples TRBV7-3 to TRBJ1-1; weak D call: TRBD1 (6 bases). CDR1 SGHTA and CDR2 FQGTGA come from the germline V gene. V lost 4 bases, J lost 8 bases, and 23 bases lay in between. The CDR3 sequence is 16 residues long. The CDR3 is CASSSTGRGNFKEAFF. The CDR3 DNA is TGTGCCAGCAGCTCCACAGGGAGAGGGAACTTTAAGGAAGCTTTCTTT.

This chain uses TRBV9 with TRBJ2-3, with a weak D call TRBD2 (6 bases). Trimming removed 3 bases at V and 3 bases at J, with 23 bases between. The CDR3 has 18 residues. CDR1 and CDR2 from the germline V gene are SGDLS and YYNGEE. The CDR3 here is CASSAPRLLVGSTDTQYF. CDR3 sequence (DNA): TGTGCCAGCAGCGCTCCACGCCTACTGGTCGGGAGTACAGATACGCAGTATTTT. Full variable domain (missing parts from reference TRBV9 and TRBJ2-3): DSGVTQTPKHLITATGQRVTLRCSPRSGDLSVYWYQQSLDQGLQFLIQYYNGEERAKGNILERFSAQQFPDLHSELNLSSLELGDSALYFCASSAPRLLVGSTDTQYFGPGTRLTVL.

The chain couples TRBV29-1 to TRBJ1-2; no clear D gene. Germline CDR1 is SQVTM and CDR2 is ANQGSEA. The ends were cut back, 6 bases at V and 2 bases at J, with 10 bases in the middle. The CDR3 is made up of 12 amino acids. CDR3 sequence (DNA): TGCAGCGTCGGGGTAACCAACTATGGCTACACCTTC. Protein product: CSVGVTNYGYTF.

CDR3 sequence (DNA): TGTGCCAGCAGCAGACTAGCGGGAGTCAATGAGCAGTTCTTC. Translation: CASSRLAGVNEQFF. This sequence joins TRBV7-6 and TRBJ2-1, with 12 bases fitting TRBD2. V lost 5 bases and J lost 6; bases outside the gene matches: 2. Germline CDR1 and CDR2: SGHVS and FNYEAQ. This CDR3 is 14 amino acids long. Combining the CDR3 with reference TRBV7-6 and TRBJ2-1 gives the whole variable domain GAGVSQSPRYKVTKRGQDVALRCDPISGHVSLYWYRQALGQGPEFLTYFNYEAQQDKSGLPNDRFSAERPEGSISTLTIQRTEQRDSAMYRCASSRLAGVNEQFFGPGTRLTVL.

CDR3 nucleotide sequence: TGTGCCACTGACTATTATCCCTACAATGAGCAGTTCTTC. Its translation is CATDYYPYNEQFF. The V and J genes are TRBV28 and TRBJ2-1; D is perhaps TRBD2 (5 bases). This CDR3 has 13 amino acids. With 10 bases removed from V and 2 bases from J, the gap between germline ends came to 12 bases. Germline values: CDR1 MDHEN, CDR2 SYDVKM.